One and the same sample provided the 5 T cell receptor beta chains below, sequenced in a study of blood T cell repertoires in COVID-19. The repertoire was sequenced with immunoSEQ multiplex PCR; TCRdb's copy has only in-frame clones and lacks some. The sample lists 120,000 or so clones; roughly 79% were seen once. The specimen was peripheral blood. The receptors here all came from a human donor in a cohort sampled during active COVID-19.

The V gene is TRBV11-1, the J gene TRBJ2-2; D is possibly TRBD2 (5 bases). Trimming removed 5 bases at V and 2 bases at J, with 12 bases between. The germline V gene encodes CDR1 SGHAT and CDR2 FQDESV (reference sequence). CDR3 length equals 15 residues. The CDR3 region is CASSPRATNTGELFF. CDR3 in DNA: TGTGCCAGCAGCCCGAGGGCGACAAACACCGGGGAGCTGTTTTTT.

The table lists this clone with a count of one. The V gene is TRBV28, the J gene TRBJ1-1; 9 nucleotides line up with TRBD1. The trim removed 5 bases at V and 6 bases at J, leaving 7 bases unmatched. The CDR3 is 14 amino acids. CDR1 is MDHEN and CDR2 is SYDVKM in the germline V gene. The CDR3 DNA follows: TGTGCCAGCAGTCCAACACAGGGGGCTGCTGAAGCTTTCTTT. Its protein is CASSPTQGAAEAFF.

The chain combines TRBV5-1 with TRBJ2-2; TRBD2 aligns across 7 bases. V gave up 1 base and J gave up 4 bases; unmatched junction bases: 7. Germline-derived CDR1 and CDR2 are SGHRS and YFSETQ. The CDR3 has 16 residues. The CDR3: CASSLRSGAGTGELFF. The CDR3 nucleotides are TGCGCCAGCAGCTTGAGGAGCGGGGCTGGCACCGGGGAGCTGTTTTTT.

This clone was seen more than once but under ten times. The chain couples TRBV11-2 to TRBJ2-3; a possible D gene is TRBD2 (5 bases). V lost 1 base to trimming and J lost 1 base, with 9 bases between them. Germline CDR1 and CDR2: SGHAT and FQNNGV. The CDR3 sequence is 15 residues long. Written as DNA, the CDR3 is TGTGCCAGCAGCTTAGCCCGCGGGCGCACAGATACGCAGTATTTT. It yields the protein CASSLARGRTDTQYF.

The V gene is TRBV18, the J gene TRBJ2-1; TRBD2 matches 14 bases. CDR3 length equals 19 residues. Germline CDR1 is KGHSH and CDR2 is LQKENI. J gave up 7 bases and V 0 bases, and 11 bases lay outside the gene matches. CDR3 amino acids: CASSPPGGLAGAGGNEQFF. The CDR3 DNA is TGTGCCAGCTCACCACCGGGGGGACTAGCGGGAGCAGGGGGTAATGAGCAGTTCTTC. The full variable domain, its missing parts supplied by reference TRBV18 and TRBJ2-1, is NAGVMQNPRHLVRRRGQEARLRCSPMKGHSHVYWYRQLPEEGLKFMVYLQKENIIDESGMPKERFSAEFPKEGPSILRIQQVVRGDSAAYFCASSPPGGLAGAGGNEQFFGPGTRLTVL.